The 6 T cell receptor beta chains given below trace back to one sample, sequenced in a study of T-cell memory formation after mild COVID-19. Each CDR3 protein gets one entry after TCRdb re-called the 5' RACE reads with MiXCR. The table lists roughly 29,000 distinct CDR3 sequences, 10% to 15% of them singletons. The sequencing sample was made of PBMCs or a T cell subset sorted from them (not recorded which). The source is an adult woman who had mild COVID-19 (a few samples of this study predate the infection). Cell type and time point are not known.

This clonotype has at least ten counts. The chain carries TRBV7-2 and TRBJ2-5; 8 nucleotides agree with TRBD2. The CDR3 length is 14 residues. V trimming: 5 bases; J trimming: 5 bases; junction bases outside the gene matches: 7. Germline V gene data show CDR1 as SGHTA and CDR2 as FQGNSA. For the CDR3, the DNA is TGTGCCAGCAGCCGAAGCGGGAGTCTGGAGACCCAGTACTTC. This codes for CASSRSGSLETQYF.

This clonotype was picked up many times. V gene TRBV7-9 combines with J gene TRBJ2-2; D is undetermined. This CDR3 has 14 amino acids. Looked up from germline, CDR1 is SEHNR and CDR2 is FQNEAQ (reference sequence). V gave up 0 bases and J gave up 1 base, with 3 bases separating them. This CDR3 is CASSLAQNTGELFF. The CDR3 DNA sequence: TGTGCCAGCAGCTTAGCCCAGAACACCGGGGAGCTGTTTTTT.

This clonotype was counted ten times or more. V usage is TRBV18 and J usage is TRBJ2-1; the D gene is possibly TRBD2 (6 bases). Deletions cut 7 bases from V and 8 bases from J, with 18 bases between. The CDR3 runs 14 residues. Germline values: CDR1 KGHSH, CDR2 LQKENI. CDR3 protein: CASFPGLANHEQFF. The CDR3 nucleotides are TGTGCCAGCTTCCCTGGGCTAGCGAACCATGAGCAGTTCTTC.

This clonotype occurred many times. The rearrangement links TRBV12-3 or TRBV12-4 to TRBJ2-1, with TRBD2 matching over 11 bases. The CDR3 length is 16 residues. The V gene end was trimmed by 7 bases and the J gene end by 8 bases; junction bases not matched to a gene: 13. The CDR3 loop reads CASIPRTSGLRDEQFF. The DNA of the CDR3 is TGTGCCAGCATTCCACGGACTAGCGGGTTACGGGATGAGCAGTTCTTC.

This clonotype was found many times. The J gene is TRBJ2-3, the V gene TRBV20-1; the match to TRBD2 covers 7 bases. The CDR3 contains 15 residues. After removal of 0 bases from V and 2 bases from J, the junction contained 5 bases not matched to a gene. Germline V CDR1 and CDR2: DFQATT, SNEGSKA (reference sequence). CDR3 sequence: CSARDGTMNTDTQYF. CDR3 nucleotides: TGCAGTGCTAGAGATGGGACTATGAACACAGATACGCAGTATTTT.

This clonotype has at least ten counts. This chain uses TRBV19 with TRBJ2-3; D is uncertain. Looked up from germline, CDR1 is LNHDA and CDR2 is SQIVND (reference sequence). The V end lost 3 bases, the J end lost 4 bases, and 8 bases lay between the germline ends. CDR3 length: 13 residues. The CDR3 protein is CASSIAGADTQYF. CDR3 nucleotide sequence: TGTGCCAGTAGTATTGCCGGTGCAGATACGCAGTATTTT.